The rows below give T cell receptor beta chains drawn from one sample of a study of blood T cell repertoires in COVID-19. Assay used: immunoSEQ multiplex PCR; TCRdb lists only in-frame clones, some missing. The data show fewer than 300,000 clones, around 90% seen once. The sequencing input was PBMCs or T cells enriched from blood (not recorded which). The source of these receptors is a woman younger than 45 who had recovered from COVID-19. CDR3s include the opening cysteine and the closing phenylalanine or tryptophan. A D gene is named only where the DNA matches it firmly. Clone sizes are given selectively: once, few, many, or a class where the clone is expanded.

TGTGCCAGCAGCAAAGGACAGGGTAGTGAAAAACTGTTTTTT,CASSKGQGSEKLFF,NA,TRBJ1-4,TRBD1,TRBV9
TGTGCCAGCAGCCCCCGGACAGGGGGTTACATGAACACTGAAGCTTTCTTT,CASSPRTGGYMNTEAFF,NA,TRBJ1-1,TRBD1,TRBV9
TGTGCCAGCTCACCCGGACAGCCTAAAGCTTTCTTT,CASSPGQPKAFF,NA,TRBJ1-1,NA,TRBV18
TGTGCCAGCGCCCTCCGGGACTGGGGGGAAAAACTGTTTTTT,CASALRDWGEKLFF,NA,TRBJ1-4,NA,TRBV28
TGTGCCAGCAGCGTAGGCGGGAAGGAGGGGGATACGCAGTATTTT,CASSVGGKEGDTQYF,NA,TRBJ2-3,NA,TRBV9
TGTGCCAGCAGCGGCAACAGGGGGGCCGGGGAGCTGTTTTTT,CASSGNRGAGELFF,NA,TRBJ2-2,TRBD1,TRBV9
TGTGCCAGCAGTTTAACAGCGGTATCCTCCTACGAGCAGTACTTC,CASSLTAVSSYEQYF,NA,TRBJ2-7,NA,TRBV28
TGTGCCAGCAGCCAGAGAGGGCGGACTGAAGCTTTCTTT,CASSQRGRTEAFF,NA,TRBJ1-1,NA,TRBV3-1/TRBV3-2
TGTGCCAGCAGTTATAGTCGGCGGACTAGCACCGGGGAGCTGTTTTTT,CASSYSRRTSTGELFF,few,TRBJ2-2,TRBD2,TRBV6-2/TRBV6-3
TGTGCCAGCAGCTCACGCCTGACTAGCGATTCAGCAGATACGCAGTATTTT,CASSSRLTSDSADTQYF,NA,TRBJ2-3,TRBD2,TRBV9
TGCGCCAGCAGCCAAGGGTCCGGGGAGGGTGAAAAACTGTTTTTT,CASSQGSGEGEKLFF,NA,TRBJ1-4,NA,TRBV4-3
TGTGCCAGTAGAACGCCCCGACAGGGGGCTGGGGCCAACGTCCTGACTTTC,CASRTPRQGAGANVLTF,NA,TRBJ2-6,TRBD1,TRBV19
TGTGCCAGCAGCGTAGGTAGGGAGGTTGACTATGGCTACACCTTC,CASSVGREVDYGYTF,NA,TRBJ1-2,NA,TRBV9
TGTGCCAGCAGCTATCCTTCGAACACCGGGGAGCTGTTTTTT,CASSYPSNTGELFF,NA,TRBJ2-2,NA,TRBV7-9
TGTGCCAGCAGCCCCCGACAGGGCGGGTCAGCTTTCTTT,CASSPRQGGSAFF,NA,TRBJ1-1,TRBD1,TRBV5-4
TGTGCCAGCGGACAGATAAAAAATGAAAAACTGTTTTTT,CASGQIKNEKLFF,NA,TRBJ1-4,NA,TRBV6-5
TGTGCCAGCAGCCCCAGCTTCAGGGGCTTAAATGGCTACACCTTC,CASSPSFRGLNGYTF,once,TRBJ1-2,NA,TRBV9
TGTGCCAGTACCGATCAGGCCTTCGTCTATGGCTACACCTTC,CASTDQAFVYGYTF,NA,TRBJ1-2,NA,TRBV19
TGCGCCAGCAGCCCCGGACAGGGGGCGGGATTGACCTACAATGAGCAGTTCTTC,CASSPGQGAGLTYNEQFF,NA,TRBJ2-1,TRBD1,TRBV5-1
TGTGCCAGCAGGTCTATAGCGGGAGGGCCCTACGAGCAGTACTTC,CASRSIAGGPYEQYF,few,TRBJ2-7,TRBD2,TRBV13
TGCGCCAGCAGCTTGGACTTATCGAGCTCCTACGAGCAGTACTTC,CASSLDLSSSYEQYF,once,TRBJ2-7,NA,TRBV5-1
TGTGCCAGCAGTTTTGGCGGGGATAGCAATCAGCCCCAGCATTTT,CASSFGGDSNQPQHF,NA,TRBJ1-5,NA,TRBV28
TGTGCCAGCAGACCAGGGGGCAGGGGGCTCTATGGCTACACCTTC,CASRPGGRGLYGYTF,NA,TRBJ1-2,TRBD1,TRBV6-5
TGTGCCAGCGGGCAGGGTGTAAGGGCCGGGGAGCTGTTTTTT,CASGQGVRAGELFF,NA,TRBJ2-2,NA,TRBV2
TGCGCCAGCAGCCAAATCATTATTTCGGACTATGAGCAGTTCTTC,CASSQIIISDYEQFF,NA,TRBJ2-1,NA,TRBV4-1
TGCGCCAGCAGCCCGACAGCCGCAATTGATGAAAAACTGTTTTTT,CASSPTAAIDEKLFF,NA,TRBJ1-4,NA,TRBV4-3
TGTGCCAGCAGTTCCTTCCGGGACAGGGCCCCTGAAGCTTTCTTT,CASSSFRDRAPEAFF,medium-sized,TRBJ1-1,TRBD1,TRBV6-2/TRBV6-3
TGTGCCATCAGCACAGGGATCTACGAGCAGTACTTC,CAISTGIYEQYF,NA,TRBJ2-7,NA,TRBV10-3
TGCGCCAGCAGCTTGGCCGACAGGGAGGACACCGGGGAGCTGTTTTTT,CASSLADREDTGELFF,once,TRBJ2-2,NA,TRBV5-1
TGTGCCAGCCTTCCTACCGGGACAGGGGCCGAACAAGAGACCCAGTACTTC,CASLPTGTGAEQETQYF,NA,TRBJ2-5,NA,TRBV21-1
TGTGCCAGCAGTGTCCCCGGGACAGTCCTCAACTATGGCTACACCTTC,CASSVPGTVLNYGYTF,NA,TRBJ1-2,TRBD1,TRBV28
TGTGCCAGCAGCTTAGCGCTGGGGCAGCGTGAAGCTTTCTTT,CASSLALGQREAFF,NA,TRBJ1-1,NA,TRBV7-9
TGTGCCATCAGTGAGTGGGGCAGCAACTATGGCTACACCTTC,CAISEWGSNYGYTF,NA,TRBJ1-2,NA,TRBV10-3
TGTGCCAGGACAAAGGGAGGAGATACGCAGTATTTT,CARTKGGDTQYF,NA,TRBJ2-3,NA,TRBV19
TGCGCCAGCAGGGCTCCGGGTTTAGAAGGTTCACCCCTCCACTTT,CASRAPGLEGSPLHF,NA,TRBJ1-6,NA,TRBV10-2
TGTGCCTGGAGTGTACTACAGGGGCATTCACCCCTCCACTTT,CAWSVLQGHSPLHF,NA,TRBJ1-6,TRBD1,TRBV30
TGTGCCACCAGTGACCGGGACAGGGGATACGGCACTGAAGCTTTCTTT,CATSDRDRGYGTEAFF,NA,TRBJ1-1,TRBD1,TRBV24-1
TGTGCCAGCAGGGAAGGGGGAGACTCCTACGAGCAGTACTTC,CASREGGDSYEQYF,NA,TRBJ2-7,NA,TRBV7-2
TGTGCCAGCAGTGCCGAGTTTAGCAATCAGCCCCAGCATTTT,CASSAEFSNQPQHF,NA,TRBJ1-5,NA,TRBV28
TGTGCCAGCTCACCACCAATTACAGAAGCCAATGAGCAGTTCTTC,CASSPPITEANEQFF,NA,TRBJ2-1,NA,TRBV18
TGTGCCAGCAGCTTAGGACGGGCCGGGAGGGCCGGCGATGAGCAGTTCTTC,CASSLGRAGRAGDEQFF,NA,TRBJ2-1,TRBD2,TRBV11-2
TGTGCCTGGAGTGTACTGTCACCCACTAACTATGGCTACACCTTC,CAWSVLSPTNYGYTF,NA,TRBJ1-2,NA,TRBV30
TGTGCCACCAGCAGAGATCATGCAGGGTCCACCTACGAGCAGTACTTC,CATSRDHAGSTYEQYF,NA,TRBJ2-7,NA,TRBV15
TGTGCCAGCAGTCCCACTAGCGGGGCAAGCACAGATACGCAGTATTTT,CASSPTSGASTDTQYF,NA,TRBJ2-3,TRBD2,TRBV27
TGTGCCAGCAGGACAGGGGGCTTCTATGGCTACACCTTC,CASRTGGFYGYTF,NA,TRBJ1-2,TRBD1,TRBV6-5
TGTGCCAGCAGTTTACGTCAGGGGTCCCCCTACGAGCAGTACTTC,CASSLRQGSPYEQYF,NA,TRBJ2-7,NA,TRBV27
TGTGCCAGTAGTATGGGACAGGGCCCCTGGGAGCAGTACTTC,CASSMGQGPWEQYF,NA,TRBJ2-7,TRBD1,TRBV19
TGTGCCAGCAGTTGGGCAGGGGCGCGGACTGAAGCTTTCTTT,CASSWAGARTEAFF,NA,TRBJ1-1,NA,TRBV27
TGTGCCAGCAGCTTATTGGCAGATAGCAATCAGCCCCAGCATTTT,CASSLLADSNQPQHF,NA,TRBJ1-5,NA,TRBV13
TGTGCCAGCAGCCCCAGCGGGAGGGCCTTGAATGAGCAGTTCTTC,CASSPSGRALNEQFF,NA,TRBJ2-1,TRBD2,TRBV28
TGTGCCAGCTCACCAAGGGGCAACTTAGATCAGCCCCAGCATTTT,CASSPRGNLDQPQHF,NA,TRBJ1-5,NA,TRBV18
TGTGCCAGCAGTTTTGCACAGGGATTCCTCCCCGAGCAGTACTTC,CASSFAQGFLPEQYF,NA,TRBJ2-7,NA,TRBV28
TGTGCCAGCAGTTTCCCAGCGGGAGCGCGCTACGAGCAGTACTTC,CASSFPAGARYEQYF,NA,TRBJ2-7,TRBD2,TRBV28
TGTGCCAGCAGTGAACCGGGGATTAGCAATCAGCCCCAGCATTTT,CASSEPGISNQPQHF,few,TRBJ1-5,NA,TRBV6-1